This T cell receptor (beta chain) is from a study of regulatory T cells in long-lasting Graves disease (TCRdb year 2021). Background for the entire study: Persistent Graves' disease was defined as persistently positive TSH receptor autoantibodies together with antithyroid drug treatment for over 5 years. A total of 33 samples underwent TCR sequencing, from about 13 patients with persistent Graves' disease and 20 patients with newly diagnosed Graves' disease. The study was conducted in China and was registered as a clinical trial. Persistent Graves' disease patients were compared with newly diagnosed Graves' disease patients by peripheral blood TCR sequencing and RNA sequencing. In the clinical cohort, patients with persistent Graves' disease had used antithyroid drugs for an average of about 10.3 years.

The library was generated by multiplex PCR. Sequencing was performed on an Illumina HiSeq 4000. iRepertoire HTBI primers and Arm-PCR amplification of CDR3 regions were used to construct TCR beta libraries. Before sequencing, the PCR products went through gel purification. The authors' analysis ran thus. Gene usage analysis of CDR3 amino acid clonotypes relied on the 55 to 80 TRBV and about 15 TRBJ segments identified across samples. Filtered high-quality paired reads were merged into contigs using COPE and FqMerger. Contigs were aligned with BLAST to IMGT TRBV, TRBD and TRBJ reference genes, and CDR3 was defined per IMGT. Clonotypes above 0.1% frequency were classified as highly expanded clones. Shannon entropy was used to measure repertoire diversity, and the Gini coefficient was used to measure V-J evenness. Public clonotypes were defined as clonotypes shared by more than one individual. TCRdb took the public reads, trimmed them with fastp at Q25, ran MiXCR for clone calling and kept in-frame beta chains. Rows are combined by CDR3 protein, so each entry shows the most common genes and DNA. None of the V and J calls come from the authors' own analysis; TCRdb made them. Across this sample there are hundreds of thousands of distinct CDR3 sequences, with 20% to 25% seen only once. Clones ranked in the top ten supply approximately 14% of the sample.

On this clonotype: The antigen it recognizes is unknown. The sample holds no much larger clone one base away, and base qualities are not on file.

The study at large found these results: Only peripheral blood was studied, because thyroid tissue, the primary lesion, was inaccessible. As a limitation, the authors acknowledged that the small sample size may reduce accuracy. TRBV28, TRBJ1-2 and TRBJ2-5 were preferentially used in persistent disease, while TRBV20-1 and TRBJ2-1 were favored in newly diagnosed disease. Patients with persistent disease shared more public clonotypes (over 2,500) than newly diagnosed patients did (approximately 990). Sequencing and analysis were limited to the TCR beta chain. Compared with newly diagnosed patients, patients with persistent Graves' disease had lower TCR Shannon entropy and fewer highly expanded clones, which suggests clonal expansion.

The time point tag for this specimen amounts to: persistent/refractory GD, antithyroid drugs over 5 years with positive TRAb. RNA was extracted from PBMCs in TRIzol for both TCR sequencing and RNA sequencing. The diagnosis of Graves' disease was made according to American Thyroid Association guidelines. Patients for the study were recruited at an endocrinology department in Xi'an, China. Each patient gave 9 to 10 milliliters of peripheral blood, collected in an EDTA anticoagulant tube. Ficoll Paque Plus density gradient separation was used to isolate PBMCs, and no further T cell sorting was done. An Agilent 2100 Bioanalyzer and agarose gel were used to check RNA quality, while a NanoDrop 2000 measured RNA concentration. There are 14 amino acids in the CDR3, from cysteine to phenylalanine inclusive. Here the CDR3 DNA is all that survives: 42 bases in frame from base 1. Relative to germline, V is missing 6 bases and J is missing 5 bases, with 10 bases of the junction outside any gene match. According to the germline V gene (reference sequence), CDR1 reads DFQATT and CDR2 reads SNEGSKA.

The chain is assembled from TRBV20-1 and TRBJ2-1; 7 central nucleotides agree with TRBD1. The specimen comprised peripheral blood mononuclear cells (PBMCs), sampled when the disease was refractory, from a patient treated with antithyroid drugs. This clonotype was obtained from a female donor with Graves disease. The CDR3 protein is CSAPQGFSDNEQFF. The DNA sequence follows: TGCAGTGCCCCACAGGGGTTTTCCGACAATGAGCAGTTCTTC.